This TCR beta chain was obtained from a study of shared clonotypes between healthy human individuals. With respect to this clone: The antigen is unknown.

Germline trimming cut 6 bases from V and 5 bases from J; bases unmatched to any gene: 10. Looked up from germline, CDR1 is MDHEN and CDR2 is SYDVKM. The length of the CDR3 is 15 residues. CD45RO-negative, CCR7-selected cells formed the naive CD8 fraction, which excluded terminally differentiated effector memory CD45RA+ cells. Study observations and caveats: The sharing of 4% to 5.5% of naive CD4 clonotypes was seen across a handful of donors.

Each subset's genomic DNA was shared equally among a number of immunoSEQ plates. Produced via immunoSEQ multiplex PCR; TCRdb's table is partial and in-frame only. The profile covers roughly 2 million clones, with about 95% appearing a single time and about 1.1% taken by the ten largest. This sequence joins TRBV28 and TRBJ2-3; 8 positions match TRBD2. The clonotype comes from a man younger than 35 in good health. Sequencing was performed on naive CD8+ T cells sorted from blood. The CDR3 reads CASSATTGGQDTQYF. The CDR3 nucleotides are TGTGCCAGCAGCGCCACGACGGGGGGGCAAGATACGCAGTATTTT.